These T cell receptor beta chains were read from a single sample in a study of blood T cell repertoires in COVID-19. Repertoires were generated with immunoSEQ multiplex PCR, while TCRdb's copy carries only in-frame clones and drops some. The top ten clones hold over 4.5% of a sample with roughly 230,000 clones, about 83% of them seen once. Sample: peripheral blood. These TCRs come from a human donor in a cohort sampled during active COVID-19. Each CDR3 is given with its conserved first and last residue. D genes are given only for firm matches. Size is omitted from some rows. Given values are once, few, many or a class for expanded clones.

clone_size	cdr3_length	d_call	v_call	j_call	cdr3_nt	cdr3_aa
NA	14	NA	TRBV6-6	TRBJ1-1	TGTGCCAGCAGTTACTCGGGGGGGAACACTGAAGCTTTCTTT	CASSYSGGNTEAFF
NA	19	TRBD2	TRBV5-1	TRBJ2-6	TGCGCCAGCAGCTTGGTACGGGAGGGCCAGACCTCTGGGGCCAACGTCCTGACTTTC	CASSLVREGQTSGANVLTF
NA	13	TRBD1	TRBV28	TRBJ1-2	TGTGCCAGTAGACAGGGGCCCGCCTATGGCTACACCTTC	CASRQGPAYGYTF
NA	14	TRBD2	TRBV6-5	TRBJ2-7	TGTGCCAGCAGTTACGCGGAGCGGGGCTACGAGCAGTACTTC	CASSYAERGYEQYF
NA	14	NA	TRBV11-2	TRBJ2-3	TGTGCCAGCAGCTTAGGGGCAGCCACAGATACGCAGTATTTT	CASSLGAATDTQYF
once	11	NA	TRBV20-1	TRBJ2-7	TGCAGTGCTCGAGACGTGTACGAGCAGTACTTC	CSARDVYEQYF
NA	17	TRBD1	TRBV28	TRBJ1-1	TGTGCCAGCAACCAAGGAGGAGGGGGCCATTTGAACACTGAAGCTTTCTTT	CASNQGGGGHLNTEAFF
NA	15	TRBD1	TRBV5-6	TRBJ2-7	TGTGCCAGCAGCTCCCCGGGACAGGATAGGTCCGAGCAGTACTTC	CASSSPGQDRSEQYF
few	14	NA	TRBV5-4	TRBJ2-7	TGTGCCAGCAGCTTGATAACAGGCTCCTACGAGCAGTACTTC	CASSLITGSYEQYF
NA	14	TRBD2	TRBV5-1	TRBJ2-1	TGCGCCAGCAGCGCGGGGGGGACCTACAATGAGCAGTTCTTC	CASSAGGTYNEQFF
NA	14	NA	TRBV7-6	TRBJ2-5	TGTGCCAGCAGCCGGACGGGGGTGGGAGAGACCCAGTACTTC	CASSRTGVGETQYF
NA	14	NA	TRBV11-2	TRBJ2-1	TGTGCCAGCAGCTTAGAGTTAGCAGTCAATGAGCAGTTCTTC	CASSLELAVNEQFF
NA	15	NA	TRBV5-1	TRBJ1-1	TGCGCCAGCAGCTTGGGTGGGCAGTCGAACACTGAAGCTTTCTTT	CASSLGGQSNTEAFF
once	13	NA	TRBV11-2	TRBJ2-1	TGTGCCAGCAGCTTAGCCAGGGCCAATGAGCAGTTCTTC	CASSLARANEQFF
NA	16	TRBD2	TRBV2	TRBJ2-7	TGTGCCAGCAGGAAGTCTAGCGGGGCACACTCCTACGAGCAGTACTTC	CASRKSSGAHSYEQYF
NA	11	TRBD1	TRBV10-3	TRBJ2-2	TGTGCCGCCACAGGGGCCGGGGAGCTGTTTTTT	CAATGAGELFF
NA	19	NA	TRBV12-2	TRBJ2-3	TGTGCAAGTCGCTTATGGTTCTGGGGCGGGGGGCAACCCACAGATACGCAGTATTTT	CASRLWFWGGGQPTDTQYF
NA	16	TRBD1	TRBV28	TRBJ2-1	TGTGCCAGCAGTCTACTGACAGGGAACGGATACAATGAGCAGTTCTTC	CASSLLTGNGYNEQFF
few	13	NA	TRBV2	TRBJ1-5	TGTGCCAGCAGCACAGAGAGCAATCAGCCCCAGCATTTT	CASSTESNQPQHF
NA	15	NA	TRBV5-6	TRBJ2-7	TGTGCCAGCACCTCTACTGCAGGGGGGTCCTACGAGCAGTACTTC	CASTSTAGGSYEQYF
once	14	NA	TRBV19	TRBJ1-2	TGTGCCAGTAGTATCTCCAGGGCGGACTATGGCTACACCTTC	CASSISRADYGYTF
NA	17	TRBD1	TRBV9	TRBJ2-7	TGTGCCAGCAGCGTAAACTGGGGGACAGGGGGTTCCTACGAGCAGTACTTC	CASSVNWGTGGSYEQYF
NA	13	NA	TRBV9	TRBJ1-1	TGTGCCAGCAGCGTAGCTACGAGCACTGAAGCTTTCTTT	CASSVATSTEAFF
NA	13	TRBD1	TRBV2	TRBJ1-4	TGTGCCAGCGGACAGGGGGCCAGAGAAAAACTGTTTTTT	CASGQGAREKLFF
NA	14	TRBD2	TRBV20-1	TRBJ2-7	TGCAGTGCTAGTATGAGCGGGAGGGTCTACGAGCAGTACTTC	CSASMSGRVYEQYF
NA	14	TRBD1	TRBV5-4	TRBJ1-4	TGTGCCAGCAGCCCCCGACAGGGTGAGGGAAAACTGTTTTTT	CASSPRQGEGKLFF
NA	14	NA	TRBV28	TRBJ2-7	TGTGCCAGCAGTTTATCTGAGGTACTCTACGAGCAGTACTTC	CASSLSEVLYEQYF
NA	17	TRBD1	TRBV6-4	TRBJ2-2	TGTGCCAGCAGTGATTCCGGACAGGGCCCGAACACCGGGGAGCTGTTTTTT	CASSDSGQGPNTGELFF
few	12	NA	TRBV30	TRBJ1-5	TGTGCCTGGAGTGAGAGAAATCAGCCCCAGCATTTT	CAWSERNQPQHF
NA	14	NA	TRBV5-1	TRBJ1-2	TGCGCCAGCAGCATGGGACGGGAGGACTATGGCTACACCTTC	CASSMGREDYGYTF
NA	17	TRBD2	TRBV19	TRBJ2-1	TGTGCCAGTAGTAGTAAGGGAGCGGGAGGAATCTACAATGAGCAGTTCTTC	CASSSKGAGGIYNEQFF
once	14	TRBD1	TRBV5-1	TRBJ1-2	TGCGCCCGCAGCCGGGACAGGGGGGGGGATGGCTACACCTTC	CARSRDRGGDGYTF
NA	14	TRBD1	TRBV7-9	TRBJ2-7	TGTGCCAGCAGCTCCTCTGAGGACAGGGCCCTATTGTACTTC	CASSSSEDRALLYF
NA	13	NA	TRBV28	TRBJ2-7	TGTGCCAGCACCCCAGGGGAAGGCCACGAGCAGTACTTC	CASTPGEGHEQYF